The 11 T cell receptor beta chains presented below share a single source sample, sequenced in a study of metastatic and nonmetastatic thyroid tumors (TCRdb year 2020). Libraries were prepared through PCR. TCRdb records Illumina HiSeq 4000 as the sequencer. TCRdb itself trimmed the public reads at Q25 with fastp, ran MiXCR and retained productive beta chains. This sample is represented by about 64,000 clones; more than 3.5% of them were singletons. Together, the top ten hold approximately 20% of the sample. Before undergoing thyroid surgery, none of the patients had been given any kind of treatment. The sequencing input was blood. The receptors derive from a female donor with papillary thyroid cancer or a benign thyroid nodule (not recorded which). Some clones in this sample may be carry-over from other donors' samples.

This clone appeared a few times. The rearrangement uses TRBV2 and TRBJ2-7; 9 nucleotides agree with TRBD2. The CDR3 covers 16 residues. CDR1 is SNHLY and CDR2 is FYNNEI in the germline V gene. The V gene end was trimmed by 4 bases and the J gene end by 3 bases; junction bases not matched to a gene: 10. The CDR3 loop reads CASSGRLAVRVYEQYF. In DNA, the CDR3 is TGTGCCAGCAGTGGGCGACTAGCGGTAAGAGTCTACGAGCAGTACTTC. The whole variable domain, filled in from reference TRBV2 and TRBJ2-7, reads EPEVTQTPSHQVTQMGQEVILRCVPISNHLYFYWYRQILGQKVEFLVSFYNNEISEKSEIFDDQFSVERPDGSNFTLKIRSTKLEDSAMYFCASSGRLAVRVYEQYFGPGTRLTVT.

This clone was counted ten times or more. V gene TRBV6-1 combines with J gene TRBJ1-2; no definite D call. The CDR3 consists of 18 residues. Germline V lookup: CDR1 MNHNS, CDR2 SASEGT. The V end was cut by 9 bases, the J end by 4 bases, with 30 bases between. The CDR3 here is CASRADSPSFGVVYGYTF. In nucleotides, the CDR3 is TGTGCCAGTAGGGCCGATTCCCCCAGTTTCGGAGTAGTCTATGGCTACACCTTC.

About this clone itself: A clone one base away is much larger, so this may be a read error. Other DNA sequences in this sample translate to the same CDR3. The chain joins TRBV18 to TRBJ2-7, with D possibly matching TRBD2 (6 bases). The V gene's germline CDR1 is KGHSH and CDR2 LQKENI. This CDR3 has 14 residues. V was trimmed by 1 base and J by 6 bases, leaving 13 bases between them. DNA for the CDR3: TGTGCCAGCTCACCACGGCGTGAGGGAGGCGAGCAGTACTTC. This translates into CASSPRREGGEQYF.

This clone was recorded at least ten times. This chain links TRBV5-1 with TRBJ2-7; D unclear. V was shortened by 4 bases and J by 7 bases, with 15 bases between the two germline ends. The CDR3 has 13 amino acids. CDR1 and CDR2 (germline): SGHRS, YFSETQ. CDR3 sequence reads: CASSLTHLREQYF. The CDR3 region has the DNA TGCGCCAGCAGCCTCACCCATTTGAGGGAGCAGTACTTC.

This clone was counted at least ten times. The chain combines TRBV12-5 with TRBJ1-1; D not resolved. Trimming stripped 4 bases from V and 1 base from J, with 13 bases between. This CDR3 contains 15 residues. Germline CDR1 is LGHNT and CDR2 is FRNRAP. The CDR3 loop reads CASGYGNLRNTEAFF. The DNA for the CDR3 is TGTGCTAGTGGTTATGGGAACCTAAGGAACACTGAAGCTTTCTTT.

The table lists this clone with many counts. CDR3 nucleotides: TGTGCCAGCAGTTTTTTGGGGGCGCGAGGGGCCAACGTCCTGACTTTC. Translating gives CASSFLGARGANVLTF. The chain is built from TRBV28 and TRBJ2-6, with D possibly matching TRBD1 (6 bases). Trimming removed 3 bases from V and 4 bases from J, with 13 bases in between. CDR3 length: 16 residues. The germline V gene encodes CDR1 MDHEN and CDR2 SYDVKM.

A word on this clone: One junction end does not reproduce the germline sequence, and a read error may be involved. The chain joins TRBV12-3 or TRBV12-4 to TRBJ1-5; TRBD1 agrees at 7 bases. The CDR3 extends over 21 amino acids. The CDR3 region is CASSCRPLRQGGLTSSQPQHF. In nucleotides, the CDR3 is TGTGCCAGCAGTTGCCGCCCCCTTCGACAGGGCGGCCTTACTAGCAGTCAGCCCCAGCATTTT.

Details on this clone: A read error is possible here, since a much larger clone lies one base away. The chain is built from TRBV5-1 and TRBJ2-1; D possibly matches TRBD1 or TRBD2 (6 bases each). CDR3 length equals 16 residues. Trimming removed 4 bases from V and 1 base from J, with 15 bases in between. CDR1 SGHRS and CDR2 YFSETQ come from the germline V gene. The CDR3 sequence: CASSLGGTPSYNEQFF. The DNA of the CDR3 is TGCGCCAGCAGCCTAGGGGGGACCCCGTCCTACAATGAGCAGTTCTTC. Based on the CDR3 plus reference TRBV5-1 and TRBJ2-1, the full variable domain is KAGVTQTPRYLIKTRGQQVTLSCSPISGHRSVSWYQQTPGQGLQFLFEYFSETQRNKGNFPGRFSGRQFSNSRSEMNVSTLELGDSALYLCASSLGGTPSYNEQFFGPGTRLTVL.

This clone was observed at least ten times. The CDR3 protein is CASSFLQGAANEQYF. As DNA, the CDR3 is TGTGCCAGCAGTTTTCTTCAGGGGGCAGCAAACGAGCAGTACTTC. The gene calls are TRBV28 and TRBJ2-7, with TRBD1 identical over 8 bases. V lost 3 bases, J lost 5 bases, and 9 bases stayed unmatched. CDR3 length equals 15 residues. The germline V gene has CDR1 MDHEN and CDR2 SYDVKM.

This clone has more than one count but fewer than ten. The chain carries TRBV5-1 and TRBJ2-1; 7 bases match TRBD2. Germline V gene data show CDR1 as SGHRS and CDR2 as YFSETQ. The CDR3 covers 15 residues. V dropped 1 base and J dropped 9; count of bases not matched to a gene: 10. The CDR3, as DNA: TGCGCCAGCAGCTTGCCTGGCGGGGGTGTCGCTGAGCAGTTCTTC. It specifies CASSLPGGGVAEQFF.

The table lists this clone with many counts. V and J are TRBV7-3 and TRBJ2-1; a possible D gene is TRBD2 (6 bases). The CDR3 is made up of 11 amino acids. Germline V gene lookup returns CDR1 SGHTA and CDR2 FQGTGA. Trimming left V 5 bases short and J 13 bases short, with 12 bases between. CDR3 coding DNA: TGTGCCAGCAGCCAGGAGGGCCCTCAGTTCTTC. It translates to CASSQEGPQFF.